This entry lists 22 T cell receptor beta chains sequenced from one sample in a study of T cell clones after liver transplantation. The data were produced by immunoSEQ multiplex PCR, yet TCRdb's version contains in-frame clones alone and is incomplete. In the table there are 95,000 to 110,000 clones, more than 75% of which are singletons. Specimen: CD4+ T cells from blood, collected before liver transplant. Receptors were obtained from a human donor who received a liver transplant.

The chain links TRBV5-1 to TRBJ2-5; weak D call: TRBD2 (5 bases). V was shortened by 4 bases and J by 3 bases, with 10 bases between the two germline ends. The CDR3 is 13 residues long. CDR1 SGHRS and CDR2 YFSETQ come from the germline V gene. CDR3 protein: CASSVIAKETQYF. The CDR3 coding sequence is TGCGCCAGCAGCGTGATAGCGAAAGAGACCCAGTACTTC.

The rearrangement joins TRBV19 to TRBJ2-7; D remains ambiguous. The CDR3 has 12 amino acids. Trimming stripped 3 bases from V and 5 bases from J, with 8 bases between. The V gene's germline CDR1 is LNHDA and CDR2 SQIVND (reference sequence). CDR3 coding DNA: TGTGCCAGTAGTATTGGCGAGGACGAGCAGTACTTC. Translating gives CASSIGEDEQYF.

This clone was picked up a small number of times. The V call is TRBV18, the J call TRBJ1-1; no definite D call. With 4 bases removed from V and 3 bases from J, the gap between germline ends came to 9 bases. This CDR3 has 13 amino acids. Germline lookup yields CDR1 KGHSH and CDR2 LQKENI. Written as DNA, the CDR3 is TGTGCCAGCTCACGTACTTCCGACACTGAAGCTTTCTTT. Its translation is CASSRTSDTEAFF. The whole variable domain, remainder taken from reference TRBV18 and TRBJ1-1, is NAGVMQNPRHLVRRRGQEARLRCSPMKGHSHVYWYRQLPEEGLKFMVYLQKENIIDESGMPKERFSAEFPKEGPSILRIQQVVRGDSAAYFCASSRTSDTEAFFGQGTRLTVV.

CDR3 DNA sequence: TGCGCCAGCAGCCCTCAGGGGACAGGGTCTAATTCACCCCTCCACTTT. This sequence encodes CASSPQGTGSNSPLHF. The rearrangement joins TRBV5-1 to TRBJ1-6, with 9 nucleotides matching TRBD1. The germline CDR1 and CDR2 sequences are SGHRS and YFSETQ. Trimming cost V 4 bases and J 6 bases; bases outside gene matches: 8. CDR3 length: 16 residues. Together with reference TRBV5-1 and TRBJ1-6, the CDR3 gives the full variable domain: KAGVTQTPRYLIKTRGQQVTLSCSPISGHRSVSWYQQTPGQGLQFLFEYFSETQRNKGNFPGRFSGRQFSNSRSEMNVSTLELGDSALYLCASSPQGTGSNSPLHFGNGTRLTVT.

This rearrangement joins TRBV6-1 to TRBJ2-5; TRBD2 is a possible D gene (5 bases). This CDR3 is built from 14 residues. The V and J ends lost 3 bases and 5 bases respectively, with 13 bases between them. Germline V gene lookup returns CDR1 MNHNS and CDR2 SASEGT. In DNA form, the CDR3 reads TGTGCCAGCAGTGATTGGTACAGAGGGGAGACCCAGTACTTC. It is translated as CASSDWYRGETQYF.

The chain carries TRBV27 and TRBJ2-2; D ambiguous. The CDR3 consists of 15 residues. Germline V CDR1 and CDR2: MNHEY, SMNVEV (reference sequence). V lost 6 bases and J lost 1, with 12 bases in between. In DNA, the CDR3 is TGTGCCAGCAGGCCCGGATCGTTGAACACCGGGGAGCTGTTTTTT. Its protein product is CASRPGSLNTGELFF.

The V call is TRBV7-9, the J call TRBJ2-2; D is ambiguous. Germline V lookup: CDR1 SEHNR, CDR2 FQNEAQ (reference sequence). Trimming took 2 bases from V and 4 from J, leaving 5 bases between them. The CDR3 loop spans 13 amino acids. The CDR3 spells CASSLIGTGELFF. CDR3 DNA sequence: TGTGCCAGCAGCTTAATCGGCACCGGGGAGCTGTTTTTT.

This clone was counted only a few times. The chain carries TRBV5-1 and TRBJ2-4; D gene ambiguous. The CDR3 loop spans 15 amino acids. Germline V gene lookup returns CDR1 SGHRS and CDR2 YFSETQ. The V gene lost 4 bases and the J gene lost 0 bases, with 11 bases spanning the gap. The CDR3 spells CASSPPGIAKNIQYF. The CDR3 DNA is TGCGCCAGCAGCCCTCCAGGTATAGCCAAAAACATTCAGTACTTC.

J is TRBJ2-2 and V is TRBV7-6; 11 bases are a match to TRBD2. The CDR3 loop spans 16 amino acids. Germline V gene lookup returns CDR1 SGHVS and CDR2 FNYEAQ. The ends lost 5 bases at V and 6 bases at J; junction bases unmatched: 8. The CDR3: CASSATSGRVAGELFF. In DNA form, the CDR3 reads TGTGCCAGCAGCGCAACTAGCGGGAGAGTGGCCGGGGAGCTGTTTTTT.

This rearrangement joins TRBV7-3 to TRBJ1-1; the match to TRBD1 covers 8 bases. The CDR3 length is 15 residues. Germline lookup yields CDR1 SGHTA and CDR2 FQGTGA. The J segment lost 1 base and the V segment lost 3 bases, leaving 4 bases of the junction unmatched. CDR3 coding DNA: TGTGCCAGCAGCTTCAACAGGGGGAGGAACACTGAAGCTTTCTTT. Translating it yields CASSFNRGRNTEAFF.

The chain has TRBV7-9 and TRBJ2-3; 10 nucleotides align to TRBD2. V lost 0 bases to trimming and J lost 2 bases; unmatched junction nucleotides: 8. CDR1 SEHNR and CDR2 FQNEAQ come from the germline V gene (reference sequence). The CDR3 contains 18 residues. CDR3 residues: CASSLAQWTSGFTDTQYF. The CDR3 DNA reads as TGTGCCAGCAGCTTAGCGCAGTGGACTAGCGGATTCACAGATACGCAGTATTTT.

CDR3 in amino acids: CASSGNSPLHF. For the CDR3, the DNA is TGTGCCAGCAGCGGTAATTCACCCCTCCACTTT. This chain uses TRBV7-9 with TRBJ1-6; D remains unclear. The V end lost 5 bases, the J end lost 6 bases, and 2 bases lay between the germline ends. Germline lookup yields CDR1 SEHNR and CDR2 FQNEAQ (reference sequence). The CDR3 is made up of 11 amino acids.

The chain recombines TRBV19 with TRBJ1-1, with D perhaps TRBD1 (6 bases). Germline CDR1 and CDR2: LNHDA and SQIVND (reference sequence). This CDR3 is built from 16 residues. Trimming left V 3 bases short and J 1 base short, with 15 bases between. The CDR3 region has the DNA TGTGCCAGTAGTATTTTTCCAGGGGTGGGGAACACTGAAGCTTTCTTT. This sequence encodes CASSIFPGVGNTEAFF.

The gene calls are TRBV10-1 and TRBJ1-1; 9 bases line up with TRBD1. V lost 0 bases to trimming and J lost 4 bases; unmatched junction nucleotides: 6. Looked up from germline, CDR1 is WNHNN and CDR2 is SYGVQD (reference sequence). There are 16 residues in the CDR3. CDR3 sequence reads: CASSESQTGGSTEAFF. The CDR3 DNA follows: TGCGCCAGCAGTGAGTCCCAGACAGGGGGTAGCACTGAAGCTTTCTTT.

The chain combines TRBV30 with TRBJ1-4; TRBD1 matches 7 bases. Germline CDR1 is GTSNPN and CDR2 is SVGIG (reference sequence). Trimming removed 1 base from V and 8 bases from J; junction bases left unmatched: 4. The length of the CDR3 is 13 residues. CDR3 in amino acids: CAWSASGGEKLFF. In DNA, the CDR3 is TGTGCCTGGAGTGCGTCAGGGGGGGAAAAACTGTTTTTT.

This chain joins TRBV18 and TRBJ2-1; D uncertain. There are 15 residues in the CDR3. Germline V gene data show CDR1 as KGHSH and CDR2 as LQKENI. V was cut by 3 bases and J by 0 bases, with 9 bases left in between. CDR3 coding DNA: TGTGCCAGCTCACCCCCCGGGCGCTCCTACAATGAGCAGTTCTTC. Translating gives CASSPPGRSYNEQFF.

CDR3: CASSSGPENTEAFF. In DNA, the CDR3 is TGTGCCAGTAGTTCGGGTCCGGAGAACACTGAAGCTTTCTTT. The genes are TRBV19 and TRBJ1-1; D is uncertain. Between the trimmed V and J ends, which lost 5 bases and 1 base, there was a span of 11 bases. Germline assignment: CDR1 LNHDA and CDR2 SQIVND (reference sequence). CDR3 size: 14 residues.

The J gene is TRBJ2-2, the V gene TRBV10-3; TRBD2 might be the D (5 bases). The CDR3 loop spans 14 amino acids. The V gene's germline CDR1 is ENHRY and CDR2 SYGVKD. V lost 7 bases to trimming and J lost 1 base, with 10 bases between them. The CDR3 is CAIKASGNTGELFF. The CDR3 region has the DNA TGTGCCATCAAAGCCAGCGGGAACACCGGGGAGCTGTTTTTT.

This clone was found once. The genes are TRBV27 and TRBJ2-1; perhaps TRBD1 as D (5 bases). V was clipped by 6 bases and J by 4 bases, with 7 bases between them. CDR3 length: 12 amino acids. Germline CDR1 MNHEY, CDR2 SMNVEV (reference sequence). The CDR3, as DNA: TGTGCCAGCAGAAGACAGTACAATGAGCAGTTCTTC. The encoded protein is CASRRQYNEQFF.

The rearrangement joins TRBV7-8 to TRBJ1-1; D is possibly TRBD1 (6 bases). The germline V gene has CDR1 SGHVS and CDR2 FQNEAQ. Trimming removed 3 bases from V and 0 bases from J, with 11 bases in between. The CDR3 is made up of 15 amino acids. This CDR3 reads CASSFHDRLNTEAFF. The CDR3 bases are TGTGCCAGCAGCTTCCACGACAGGCTGAACACTGAAGCTTTCTTT.

The chain recombines TRBV10-2 with TRBJ2-7, with D hard to call. The CDR3 has 11 amino acids. Germline values: CDR1 WSHSY, CDR2 SAAADI. Trimming removed 3 bases at V and 0 bases at J, with 0 bases between. The CDR3 nucleotides read TGCGCCAGCAGTGACTCCTACGAGCAGTACTTC. It is translated as CASSDSYEQYF.

The chain is built from TRBV10-3 and TRBJ2-3; the match to TRBD2 covers 8 bases. J was trimmed by 3 bases and V by 4 bases; bases with no gene match: 3. In germline, CDR1 is ENHRY, CDR2 SYGVKD. The CDR3 spans 14 residues. As DNA, the CDR3 is TGTGCCATCAGTGCGGGGGGGCCGACAGATACGCAGTATTTT. Amino acid sequence: CAISAGGPTDTQYF.